The sequence of this T cell receptor (beta chain) was determined in a study of response to subunit inactivated influenza vaccine (dated by TCRdb to the late 2010s). Some background on the complete study: Deep quantitative T cell receptor repertoire profiling was used in the study to track responses to a trivalent subunit inactivated influenza vaccine.

Comment on this clonotype: The antigen this receptor binds is unknown. Nothing much larger sits one base from this clone, and base qualities are not available.

Relative to germline, V is 3 bases shorter and J is 1 base shorter, with 19 bases between their ends. The germline V gene sets CDR1 to LGHNA and CDR2 to YNFKEQ. The CDR3 measures 19 amino acids from cysteine to phenylalanine. Only the CDR3 DNA stays, 57 bases, in frame from base 1. Libraries were constructed by RT-PCR. The data were produced on an Illumina HiSeq 2500. TCRdb reran the public reads through fastp at Q25 and MiXCR, keeping productive beta chains. All rows with the same CDR3 protein become a single entry with the most common DNA and genes. The sample yields around 540,000 distinct CDR3 sequences; about 12% were counted once. Of the sample, about 10% falls within the top ten clones. Overall study outcomes, separate from this receptor: According to the authors, only a limited number of new T cells may be recruited by each seasonal influenza vaccination.

This specimen was PBMCs from blood, taken on the day of vaccination. This receptor was identified in a man aged 45-65 years who received an inactivated influenza vaccine. Donor details come from another sample of the same person, matched by shared clones. Recombination linked TRBV4-2 to TRBJ2-6, with a tentative D gene TRBD1 over 5 matching bases. The CDR3 reads as follows: CASSHPGFREASGANVLTF. The DNA sequence is as follows: TGTGCCAGCAGCCACCCCGGTTTCAGGGAAGCTTCTGGGGCCAACGTCCTGACTTTC.